The 22 T cell receptor beta chains listed next were all sequenced from one sample in a study of monozygotic twins with inflammatory bowel disease. TCRdb reprocessed the 5' RACE reads and stores each CDR3 protein as one record, lacking DNA. The listing contains some 300,000 distinct CDR3 sequences. The sample comprised blood. These receptors were collected from a human donor with ulcerative colitis or Crohn's disease, or a healthy co-twin of an affected twin (not recorded which).

The chain employs TRBV7-2 and TRBJ2-3. The CDR3 length is 13 residues. CDR1 and CDR2 from the germline V gene are SGHTA and FQGNSA. The CDR3 sequence: CASSLNAGRGQYF. Drawing the rest from reference TRBV7-2 and TRBJ2-3, the complete variable domain is GAGVSQSPSNKVTEKGKDVELRCDPISGHTALYWYRQSLGQGLEFLIYFQGNSAPDKSGLPSDRFSAERTGGSVSTLTIQRTQQEDSAVYLCASSLNAGRGQYFGPGTRLTVL.

The chain recombines TRBV12-3 or TRBV12-4 with TRBJ1-5. The CDR3 is 15 residues long. CDR3 protein: CASSFGIDSNQPQHF.

This chain joins TRBV7-2 and TRBJ2-2; with no DNA, the TCRdb D assignment of TRBD1 cannot be verified. Germline V gives CDR1 SGHTA, CDR2 FQGNSA. The CDR3 covers 15 residues. The CDR3: CASSLGGQGTGELFF.

This chain connects TRBV6-1 to TRBJ2-1; the TRBD2 assignment by TCRdb is unverifiable without DNA. Germline CDR1 and CDR2: MNHNS and SASEGT. This CDR3 has 13 amino acids. CDR3 protein: CASSRLGLNEQFF.

V and J are TRBV25-1 and TRBJ2-1; TCRdb selects TRBD2, and the lack of DNA leaves this call unchecked. Per germline, CDR1 MGHDK and CDR2 SYGVNS. The CDR3 is 17 amino acids. CDR3 amino acids: CASSAALGVSSYNEQFF.

The J gene is TRBJ1-5, the V gene TRBV27. CDR1 is MNHEY, CDR2 SMNVEV, per germline (reference sequence). This CDR3 has 15 amino acids. CDR3: CASSPVGLSNQPQHF.

V and J are TRBV18 and TRBJ2-7; checking the TCRdb D call of TRBD2 is not possible without DNA. Germline V gives CDR1 KGHSH, CDR2 LQKENI. This CDR3 contains 15 residues. The CDR3 spells CASSPLASGIGEQYF.

The chain combines TRBV12-3 or TRBV12-4 with TRBJ2-5; TCRdb indicates TRBD1, and absent DNA this call remains unverified. The CDR3 totals 15 residues. The CDR3 spells CASSPDNRLRETQYF.

The rearrangement uses TRBV9 and TRBJ2-6; TCRdb proposes TRBD2, but this gene call is untestable without DNA. The CDR3 spans 14 residues. Germline lookup yields CDR1 SGDLS and CDR2 YYNGEE. The CDR3 sequence is CASSVGGGANVLTF.

The rearrangement joins TRBV5-1 to TRBJ2-5; TCRdb calls TRBD1, which cannot be checked without DNA. The CDR3 is made up of 14 amino acids. Germline values: CDR1 SGHRS, CDR2 YFSETQ. CDR3 protein: CASSAGQVHETQYF.

V and J are TRBV24-1 and TRBJ2-1. Germline CDR1 KGHDR, CDR2 SFDVKD. This CDR3 contains 14 residues. The CDR3 protein is CATSDYRDYNEQFF.

V and J are TRBV15 and TRBJ2-5; the D call from TCRdb, TRBD2, cannot be confirmed without DNA. The CDR3 extends over 15 amino acids. Germline values: CDR1 LNHNV, CDR2 YYDKDF (reference sequence). The CDR3 region is CATSRDTGVSETQYF.

The J gene is TRBJ2-5, the V gene TRBV6-1; the D call from TCRdb, TRBD1, cannot be confirmed without DNA. The V gene's germline CDR1 is MNHNS and CDR2 SASEGT. The CDR3 runs 14 residues. CDR3: CASSPQGLGETQYF.

This chain links TRBV7-2 with TRBJ2-7. The CDR3 length is 13 residues. Germline V gene lookup returns CDR1 SGHTA and CDR2 FQGNSA. CDR3 residues: CASSLARVSEQYF.

This chain joins TRBV20-1 and TRBJ2-2. The CDR3 spans 14 residues. Germline-derived CDR1 and CDR2 are DFQATT and SNEGSKA (reference sequence). CDR3 region: CSARERQLTGELFF.

V usage is TRBV28 and J usage is TRBJ2-7; no DNA is available, so the TRBD1 call from TCRdb remains unchecked. The CDR3 runs 15 residues. Looked up from germline, CDR1 is MDHEN and CDR2 is SYDVKM. The CDR3 spells CASSLSGQVGYEQYF.

V is TRBV5-4 and J is TRBJ1-2. CDR3 length: 14 amino acids. Germline loops: CDR1 SGHNT, CDR2 YYREEE (reference sequence). The CDR3 region is CASSLKRHPIRYTF.

The chain combines TRBV6-5 with TRBJ1-5. Germline V CDR1 and CDR2: MNHEY, SVGAGI. The CDR3 totals 13 residues. CDR3 residues: CASRRTPNQPQHF.

The CDR3 is CASSTAGVSGNTIYF. The genes are TRBV6-1 and TRBJ1-3; TCRdb outputs TRBD1, but without DNA this stays unchecked. The CDR3 has 15 amino acids. Germline V gives CDR1 MNHNS, CDR2 SASEGT.

The chain employs TRBV13 and TRBJ2-4. Germline CDR1 and CDR2: PRHDT and FYEKMQ (reference sequence). The CDR3 sequence is 13 residues long. The CDR3 here is CASSLSGWDIQYF.

J is TRBJ2-2 and V is TRBV28. This CDR3 is built from 15 residues. Germline CDR1 reads MDHEN; CDR2 reads SYDVKM. CDR3 sequence: CASRTWTYVSGELFF.

This sequence joins TRBV28 and TRBJ2-7; lacking DNA, the TRBD2 call made by TCRdb goes unchecked. CDR1 and CDR2 (germline): MDHEN, SYDVKM. The CDR3 is made up of 13 amino acids. The CDR3 loop is CASGGREAYEQYF.